This TCR beta chain comes out of a study of blood T cell repertoires in COVID-19. Overall study: Italy, Spain and the United States were the sources of the convalescent and acute COVID-19 samples.

The data were produced by immunoSEQ multiplex PCR, yet TCRdb's version contains in-frame clones alone and is incomplete. The sample holds under 300,000 clones, roughly 90% seen once. The sequencing sample was made of peripheral blood. This receptor was identified in a woman in her 40s who had recovered from COVID-19.

CDR3 protein: CASSQDPENEQFF. In nucleotides, the CDR3 is TGTGCCAGCAGCCAAGATCCTGAGAATGAGCAGTTCTTC. The chain couples TRBV4-2 to TRBJ2-1; no firm D call. With 0 bases removed from V and 7 bases from J, the gap between germline ends came to 7 bases. Per germline, CDR1 LGHNA and CDR2 YNFKEQ. The CDR3 runs 13 residues.